Below are 2 T cell receptor beta chains sequenced from a single sample in a study of post-analysis software for immune sequencing data. Their specific antigens are unknown. General observations from the study: Included in a set of five TRBV segments more frequent in patients than controls were TRBV5-6, TRBV5-1 and TRBV20-1.

Unique molecular identifiers were built into the TCR beta cDNA libraries. TCRdb called the PCR reads again in MiXCR, with one record for every CDR3 protein. The sample shows about 770,000 distinct CDR3 sequences, around 42% of them seen only once. Specimen: blood. The source is a girl aged 10 to 17 with multiple sclerosis.

The chain uses TRBV12-3 or TRBV12-4 and TRBJ2-1; 8 nucleotides match TRBD2. This CDR3 has 15 residues. V shed 1 base, J shed 8 bases, and the junction held 7 bases outside the gene matches. CDR3 nucleotides: TGTGCCAGCAGTTTAGGACATCGGGAGGGCGATGAGCAGTTCTTC. It codes for CASSLGHREGDEQFF.

The chain has TRBV12-3 or TRBV12-4 and TRBJ1-5; D is undetermined. The CDR3 covers 16 residues. V lost 1 base to trimming and J lost 0 bases, with 10 bases between them. CDR3 protein: CASSLGRMNSNQPQHF. The CDR3 DNA is TGTGCCAGCAGTTTAGGCCGAATGAATAGCAATCAGCCCCAGCATTTT.